This T cell receptor (beta chain) was obtained from a study of early T cells in non-severe SARS-CoV-2 infection. Study-wide background: Sequencing used unsorted whole-blood bulk RNA, so chains lack pairing. Study findings and constraints: VDJdb matching favored anti-spike CD8 responses, missing private and CD4 specificities.

Each single cDNA molecule received a unique molecular identifier. Using its own MiXCR run on the 5' RACE reads, TCRdb lists one record per CDR3 protein. Counted here are about 71,000 distinct CDR3 sequences, roughly an eighth occurring once; the ten biggest clones make up around 15%. This CDR3 is 17 amino acids long. Germline values: CDR1 SGHTA, CDR2 FQGTGA. V lost 5 bases, J lost 5 bases, and 8 bases stayed unmatched. Regarding this clonotype: The antigen is unknown.

V is TRBV7-3 and J is TRBJ2-1; 14 bases map to TRBD2. The TCR originated in an adult who was a healthcare worker with PCR-confirmed SARS-CoV-2 infection or an uninfected control (not recorded which). Source material: whole blood. The CDR3 nucleotides are TGTGCCAGCAGCCACCCACGGACTAGCGGGGGGAACAATGAGCAGTTCTTC. It encodes CASSHPRTSGGNNEQFF.